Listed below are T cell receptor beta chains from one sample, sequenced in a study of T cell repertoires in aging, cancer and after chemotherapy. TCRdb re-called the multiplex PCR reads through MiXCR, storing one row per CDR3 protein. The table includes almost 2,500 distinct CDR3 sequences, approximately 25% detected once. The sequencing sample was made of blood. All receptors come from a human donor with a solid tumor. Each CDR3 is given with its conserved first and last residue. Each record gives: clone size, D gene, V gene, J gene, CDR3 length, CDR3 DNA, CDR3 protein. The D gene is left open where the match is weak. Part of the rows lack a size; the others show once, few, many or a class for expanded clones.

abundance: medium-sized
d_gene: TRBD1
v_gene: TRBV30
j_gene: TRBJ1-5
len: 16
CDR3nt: TGTGCCTGGAGTGCGACAGGGCGGAATAGCAATCAGCCCCAGCATTTT
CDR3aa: CAWSATGRNSNQPQHF

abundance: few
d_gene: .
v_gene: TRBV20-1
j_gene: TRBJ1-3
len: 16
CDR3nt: TGCAGTGCTAGAGGCCGACCTGAAGGGCCTGGAAACACCATATATTTT
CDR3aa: CSARGRPEGPGNTIYF

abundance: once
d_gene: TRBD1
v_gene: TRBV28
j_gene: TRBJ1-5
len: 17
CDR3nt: TGTGCCAGCAGTTCCCCCTCTGGACAGGCAAGAGATCAGCCCCAGCATTTT
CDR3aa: CASSSPSGQARDQPQHF

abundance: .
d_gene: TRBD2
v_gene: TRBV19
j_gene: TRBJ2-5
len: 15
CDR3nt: TGTGCCAGTAGTATTACTAGCGGGAGAATAGAGACCCAGTACTTC
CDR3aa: CASSITSGRIETQYF

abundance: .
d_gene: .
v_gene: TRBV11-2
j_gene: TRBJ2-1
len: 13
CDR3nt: TGTGCCAGCGGGCTAGCAGTTTACAATGAGCAGTTCTTC
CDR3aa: CASGLAVYNEQFF

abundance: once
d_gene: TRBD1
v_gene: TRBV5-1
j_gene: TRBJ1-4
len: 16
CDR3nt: TGCGCCAGCAGCCAAGACAGGGGAATGGCTACTGAAAAACTGTTTTTT
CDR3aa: CASSQDRGMATEKLFF

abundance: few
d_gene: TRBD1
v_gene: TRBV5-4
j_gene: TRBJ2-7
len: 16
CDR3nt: TGTGCCAGCAGCTTGGGGACAGGGGTGGGCACCTACGAGCAGTACTTC
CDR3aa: CASSLGTGVGTYEQYF

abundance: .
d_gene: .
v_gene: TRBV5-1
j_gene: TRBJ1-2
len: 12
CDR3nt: TGCGCCAGCAGCTTGGACAGGGTTGGCTACACCTTC
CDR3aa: CASSLDRVGYTF

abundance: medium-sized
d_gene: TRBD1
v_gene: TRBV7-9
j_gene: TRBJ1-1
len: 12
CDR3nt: TGTGCCAGCAGCCCAGGGGGCGCGGAAGCTTTCTTT
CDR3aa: CASSPGGAEAFF

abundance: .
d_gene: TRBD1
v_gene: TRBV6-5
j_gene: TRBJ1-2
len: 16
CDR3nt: TGTGCCAGCAGACCTCCGGGACAGGGACCTAACTATGGCTACACCTTC
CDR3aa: CASRPPGQGPNYGYTF

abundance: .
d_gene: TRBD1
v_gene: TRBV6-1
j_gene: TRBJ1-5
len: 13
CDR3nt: TGTGCCGCACAGGGGTACTACAATCAGCCCCAGCATTTT
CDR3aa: CAAQGYYNQPQHF

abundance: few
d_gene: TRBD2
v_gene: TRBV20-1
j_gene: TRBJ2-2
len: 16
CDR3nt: TGCAGTGCCCGGGCTAGCGGGGTTTCGAGCACCGGGGAGCTGTTTTTT
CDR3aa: CSARASGVSSTGELFF

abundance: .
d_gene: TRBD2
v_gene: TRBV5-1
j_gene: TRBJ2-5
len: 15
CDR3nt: TGCGCCAGCAGCTTGGCCCCTACTAGCGAAGAGACCCAGTACTTC
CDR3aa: CASSLAPTSEETQYF

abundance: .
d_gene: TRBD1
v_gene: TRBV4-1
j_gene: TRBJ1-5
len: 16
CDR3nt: TGCGCCAGCAGCCAAGTGCCGACAGGGGGCAATCAGCCCCAGCATTTT
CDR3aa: CASSQVPTGGNQPQHF

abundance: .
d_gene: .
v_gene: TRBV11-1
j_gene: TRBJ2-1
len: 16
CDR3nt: TGTGCCAGCAGCCCCGCACCCGGGAGCTCCTACAATGAGCAGTTCTTC
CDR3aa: CASSPAPGSSYNEQFF

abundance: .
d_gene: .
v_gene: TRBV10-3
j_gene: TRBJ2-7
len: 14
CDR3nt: TGTGCCATCAGCCCCTCCGAGCGTCAGGGCGAGCAGTACTTC
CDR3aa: CAISPSERQGEQYF

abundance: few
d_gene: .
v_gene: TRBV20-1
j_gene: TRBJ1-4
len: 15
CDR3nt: TGCAGTGCTAGAGTCCAGAGACAGGATAATGAAAAACTGTTTTTT
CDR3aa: CSARVQRQDNEKLFF